This T cell receptor beta chain came from a study of beta chain features in type 1 diabetes. Study conclusions and caveats: TCRB CDR3s were moderately but significantly shorter in Type 1 diabetes patients in all four CD4+ subsets.

Expressed TCRB transcripts were sequenced after all isolated RNA was converted to cDNA. Sequencing used immunoSEQ multiplex PCR; TCRdb keeps in-frame clones, though not all of them. The table records hundreds of thousands of clones, approximately 9.9% of them present only once. The CDR3 contains 14 residues. Trimming removed 3 bases at V and 2 bases at J, with 11 bases between. Looked up from germline, CDR1 is SGHRS and CDR2 is YFSETQ. This clone was found a few times. Antigen specificity is unknown. The same CDR3 also results from other DNA sequences found in this sample. The genes are TRBV5-1 and TRBJ1-2; D may be TRBD1 (6 bases). The TCR comes from a man aged 30 to 45 with type 1 diabetes. The sequencing sample was made of central memory CD4+ T cells from blood. The DNA for the CDR3 is TGCGCCAGCAGCTCTCGGACAGACAACTATGGCTACACCTTC. The encoded protein is CASSSRTDNYGYTF.